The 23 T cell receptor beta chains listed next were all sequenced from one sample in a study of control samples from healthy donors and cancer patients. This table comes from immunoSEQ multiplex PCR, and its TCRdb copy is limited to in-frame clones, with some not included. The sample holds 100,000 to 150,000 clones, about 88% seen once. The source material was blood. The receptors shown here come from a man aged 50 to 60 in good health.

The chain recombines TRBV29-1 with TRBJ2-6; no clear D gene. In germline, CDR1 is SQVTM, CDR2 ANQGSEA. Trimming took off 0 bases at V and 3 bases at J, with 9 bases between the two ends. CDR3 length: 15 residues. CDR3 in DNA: TGCAGCGTTGAAGATCTGGGCTTTGGGGCCAACGTCCTGACTTTC. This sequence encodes CSVEDLGFGANVLTF.

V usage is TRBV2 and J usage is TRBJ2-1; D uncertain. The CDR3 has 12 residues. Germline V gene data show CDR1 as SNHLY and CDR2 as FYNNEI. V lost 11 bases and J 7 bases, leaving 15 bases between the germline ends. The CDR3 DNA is TGTGCCTCCGGCGGACCCGTGAATGAGCAGTTCTTC. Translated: CASGGPVNEQFF.

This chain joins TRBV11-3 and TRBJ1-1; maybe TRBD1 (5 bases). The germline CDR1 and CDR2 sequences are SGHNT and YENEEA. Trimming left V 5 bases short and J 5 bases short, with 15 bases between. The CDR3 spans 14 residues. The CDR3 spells CASSAFGGGTEAFF. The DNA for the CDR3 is TGTGCCAGCAGCGCATTTGGGGGAGGAACTGAAGCTTTCTTT.

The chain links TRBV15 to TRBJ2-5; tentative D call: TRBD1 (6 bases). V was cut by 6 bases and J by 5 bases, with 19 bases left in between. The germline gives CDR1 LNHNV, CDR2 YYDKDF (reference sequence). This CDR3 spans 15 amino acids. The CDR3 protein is CATSLLGSTGETQYF. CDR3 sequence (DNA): TGTGCCACCAGTTTACTCGGGTCAACAGGGGAGACCCAGTACTTC.

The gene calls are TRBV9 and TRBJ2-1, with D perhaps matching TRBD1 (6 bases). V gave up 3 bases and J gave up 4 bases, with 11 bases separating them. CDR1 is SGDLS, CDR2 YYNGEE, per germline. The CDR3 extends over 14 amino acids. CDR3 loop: CASSASGTYNEQFF. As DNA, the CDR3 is TGTGCCAGCAGCGCCTCCGGGACATACAATGAGCAGTTCTTC. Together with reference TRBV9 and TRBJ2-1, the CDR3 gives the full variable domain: DSGVTQTPKHLITATGQRVTLRCSPRSGDLSVYWYQQSLDQGLQFLIQYYNGEERAKGNILERFSAQQFPDLHSELNLSSLELGDSALYFCASSASGTYNEQFFGPGTRLTVL.

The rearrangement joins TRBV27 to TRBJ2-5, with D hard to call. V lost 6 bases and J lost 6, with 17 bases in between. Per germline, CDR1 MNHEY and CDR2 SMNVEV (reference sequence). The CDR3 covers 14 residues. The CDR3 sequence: CASSPPPPVQTQYF. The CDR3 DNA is TGTGCCAGCAGCCCTCCCCCCCCCGTTCAGACCCAGTACTTC.

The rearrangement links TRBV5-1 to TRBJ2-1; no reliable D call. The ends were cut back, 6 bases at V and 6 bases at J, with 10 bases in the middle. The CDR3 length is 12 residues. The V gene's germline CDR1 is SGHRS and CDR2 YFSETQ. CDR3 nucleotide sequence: TGCGCCAGCAAGCTCGTCGGCAATGAGCAGTTCTTC. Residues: CASKLVGNEQFF.

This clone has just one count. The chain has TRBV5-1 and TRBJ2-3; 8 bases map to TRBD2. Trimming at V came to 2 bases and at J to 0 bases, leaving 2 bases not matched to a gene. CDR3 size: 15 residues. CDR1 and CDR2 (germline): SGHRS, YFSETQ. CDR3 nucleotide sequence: TGCGCCAGCAGCTTCGTAGCGGGGAGCACAGATACGCAGTATTTT. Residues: CASSFVAGSTDTQYF.

The CDR3, as DNA: TGCGCCAGCAGCTTGGCTACAGGCCGCACAGATACGCAGTATTTT. This codes for CASSLATGRTDTQYF. This chain uses TRBV5-1 with TRBJ2-3, with D tentatively TRBD1 (5 bases). Germline V CDR1 and CDR2: SGHRS, YFSETQ. V dropped 0 bases and J dropped 1 base, with 9 bases sitting between them. This CDR3 is 15 amino acids long.

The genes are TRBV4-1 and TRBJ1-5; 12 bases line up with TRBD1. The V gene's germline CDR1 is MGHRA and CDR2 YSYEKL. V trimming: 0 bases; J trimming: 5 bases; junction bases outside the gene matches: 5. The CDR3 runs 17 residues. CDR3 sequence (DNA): TGCGCCAGCAGCCAAGACTGGGACAGGGGGCGACATCAGCCCCAGCATTTT. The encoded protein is CASSQDWDRGRHQPQHF.

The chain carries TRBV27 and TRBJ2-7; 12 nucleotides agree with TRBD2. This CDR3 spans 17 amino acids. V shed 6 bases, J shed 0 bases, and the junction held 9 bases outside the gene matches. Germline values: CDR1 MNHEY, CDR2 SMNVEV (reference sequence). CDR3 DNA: TGTGCCAGCAGAGGCCTAGCGGGGGGGAGGGACTCCTACGAGCAGTACTTC. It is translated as CASRGLAGGRDSYEQYF.

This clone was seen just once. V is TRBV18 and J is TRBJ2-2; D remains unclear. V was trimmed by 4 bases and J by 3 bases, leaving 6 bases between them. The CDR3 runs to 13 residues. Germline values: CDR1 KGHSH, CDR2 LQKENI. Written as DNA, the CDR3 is TGTGCCAGCTCACAACGGGACACCGGGGAGCTGTTTTTT. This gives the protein CASSQRDTGELFF.

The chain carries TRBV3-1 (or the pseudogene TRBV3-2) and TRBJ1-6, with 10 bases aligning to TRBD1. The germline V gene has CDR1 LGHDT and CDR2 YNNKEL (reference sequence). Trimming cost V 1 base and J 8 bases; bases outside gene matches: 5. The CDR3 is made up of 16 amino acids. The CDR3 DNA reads TGTGCCAGCAGCCAAGGGGGGACAGGGGTGGATTCACCCCTCCACTTT. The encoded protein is CASSQGGTGVDSPLHF.

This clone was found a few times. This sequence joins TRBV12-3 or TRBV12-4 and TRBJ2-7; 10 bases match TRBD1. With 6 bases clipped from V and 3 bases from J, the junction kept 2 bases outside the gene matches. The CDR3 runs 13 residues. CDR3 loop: CASRWTGGYEQYF. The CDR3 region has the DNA TGTGCCAGCAGGTGGACAGGGGGCTACGAGCAGTACTTC.

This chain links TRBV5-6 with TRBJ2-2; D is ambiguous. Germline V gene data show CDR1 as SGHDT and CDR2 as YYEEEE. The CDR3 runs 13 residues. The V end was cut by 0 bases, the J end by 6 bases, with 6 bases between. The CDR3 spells CASSLAPPGELFF. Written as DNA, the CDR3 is TGTGCCAGCAGCTTGGCCCCTCCCGGGGAGCTGTTTTTT.

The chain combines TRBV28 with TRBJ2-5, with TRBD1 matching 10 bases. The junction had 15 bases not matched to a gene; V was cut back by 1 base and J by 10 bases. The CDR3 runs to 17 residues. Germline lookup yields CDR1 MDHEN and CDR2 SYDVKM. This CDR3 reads CASSLSGTGESEEVQYF. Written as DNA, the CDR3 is TGTGCCAGCAGTTTATCAGGGACAGGGGAGTCCGAGGAGGTCCAGTACTTC.

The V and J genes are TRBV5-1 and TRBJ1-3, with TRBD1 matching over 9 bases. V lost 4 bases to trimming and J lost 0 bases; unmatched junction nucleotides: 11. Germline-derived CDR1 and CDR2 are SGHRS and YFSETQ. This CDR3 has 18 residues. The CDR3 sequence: CASSGGTGPSLSGNTIYF. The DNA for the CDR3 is TGCGCCAGCAGCGGAGGGACAGGGCCTTCACTCTCTGGAAACACCATATATTTT.

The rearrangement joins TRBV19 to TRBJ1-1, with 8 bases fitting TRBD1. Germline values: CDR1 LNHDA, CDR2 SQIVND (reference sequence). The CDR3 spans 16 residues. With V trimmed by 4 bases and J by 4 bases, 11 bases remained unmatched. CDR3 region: CASSSPRTGLGTEAFF. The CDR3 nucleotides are TGTGCCAGTAGTAGCCCCCGGACAGGGCTGGGCACTGAAGCTTTCTTT.

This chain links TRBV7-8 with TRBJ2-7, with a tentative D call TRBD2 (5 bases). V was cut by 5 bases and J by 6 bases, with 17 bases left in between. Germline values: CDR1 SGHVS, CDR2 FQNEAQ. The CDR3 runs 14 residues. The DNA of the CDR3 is TGTGCCAGCAGCAGGTGGACCGGGATGGGCGAGCAGTACTTC. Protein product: CASSRWTGMGEQYF.

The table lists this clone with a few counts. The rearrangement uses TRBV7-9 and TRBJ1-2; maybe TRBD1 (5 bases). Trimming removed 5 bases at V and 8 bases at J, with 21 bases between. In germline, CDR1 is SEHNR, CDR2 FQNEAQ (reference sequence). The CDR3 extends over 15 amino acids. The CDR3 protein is CASSLNQGSMTGYTF. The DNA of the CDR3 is TGTGCCAGCAGCCTTAATCAGGGATCTATGACAGGCTACACCTTC.

CDR3 bases: TGTGCCTGGAGTCGAGACAGGGGGCCTGGAAACACCATATATTTT. Its protein is CAWSRDRGPGNTIYF. The chain has TRBV30 and TRBJ1-3; TRBD1 aligns across 10 bases. CDR3 size: 15 residues. The germline CDR1 and CDR2 sequences are GTSNPN and SVGIG (reference sequence). Trimming at V came to 2 bases and at J to 2 bases, leaving 3 bases not matched to a gene.

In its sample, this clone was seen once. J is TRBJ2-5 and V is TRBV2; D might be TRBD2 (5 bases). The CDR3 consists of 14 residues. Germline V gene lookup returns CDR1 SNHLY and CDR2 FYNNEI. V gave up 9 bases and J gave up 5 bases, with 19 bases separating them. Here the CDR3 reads CARQDFQSGETQYF. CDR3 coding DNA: TGTGCCAGACAAGATTTCCAGTCGGGGGAGACCCAGTACTTC.

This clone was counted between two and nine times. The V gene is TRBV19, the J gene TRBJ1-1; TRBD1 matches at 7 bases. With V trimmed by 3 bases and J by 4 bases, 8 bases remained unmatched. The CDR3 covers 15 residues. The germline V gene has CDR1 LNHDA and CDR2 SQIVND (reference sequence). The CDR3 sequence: CASSIYQQGSTEAFF. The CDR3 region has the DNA TGTGCCAGTAGTATCTACCAACAGGGGAGCACTGAAGCTTTCTTT.